Listed below are T cell receptor beta chains from one sample, sequenced in a study of cytomegalovirus exposure and HLA in healthy donors. Using immunoSEQ multiplex PCR, the repertoire was profiled, and TCRdb retains in-frame clones only, with some absent. The sample carries approximately 110,000 clones, around 75% recorded once. What was sequenced was PBMCs. The receptors derive from a man in his sixties in good health and CMV-seropositive. CDR3s include the opening cysteine and the closing phenylalanine or tryptophan. The order of the fields is V gene, J gene, clone size, D gene, CDR3 protein, CDR3 DNA. A D gene is named only where the DNA matches it firmly. Clone size is given for some rows only: seen once, a few or many times, or a class if the clone is expanded.

TRBV7-3	TRBJ2-2	NA	TRBD1	CASSLATGDYTGELFF	TGTGCCAGCAGCTTAGCGACAGGGGATTACACCGGGGAGCTGTTTTTT
TRBV5-1	TRBJ1-1	NA	TRBD1	CASSLWGQSNTEAFF	TGCGCCAGCAGCCTATGGGGACAGTCCAACACTGAAGCTTTCTTT
TRBV29-1	TRBJ2-3	NA	TRBD1	CSVAGTDSTDTQYF	TGCAGCGTGGCCGGGACAGACTCCACAGATACGCAGTATTTT
TRBV9	TRBJ2-7	NA	NA	CASSVSGDGPEQYF	TGTGCCAGCAGCGTTTCAGGGGATGGGCCCGAGCAGTACTTC
TRBV5-1	TRBJ2-5	NA	TRBD2	CASSPRAGGGTETQYF	TGCGCCAGCAGCCCAAGGGCGGGCGGGGGGACAGAGACCCAGTACTTC
TRBV6-1	TRBJ2-3	NA	TRBD1	CASSILTGEGDTQYF	TGTGCCAGCAGTATTCTAACAGGGGAAGGGGATACGCAGTATTTT
TRBV2	TRBJ2-5	NA	TRBD1	CASSEDRGQETQYF	TGTGCCAGCAGTGAAGACAGGGGCCAAGAGACCCAGTACTTC
TRBV28	TRBJ2-1	many	NA	CASSFALSSYNEQFF	TGTGCCAGCAGTTTCGCCCTTAGCTCCTACAATGAGCAGTTCTTC
TRBV6-1	TRBJ2-7	once	NA	CASISTRSSYEQYF	TGTGCCAGCATCTCGACCCGGAGCTCCTACGAGCAGTACTTC
TRBV5-1	TRBJ1-1	NA	NA	CASHTGEWNTEAFF	TGCGCCAGCCATACCGGAGAGTGGAACACTGAAGCTTTCTTT
TRBV29-1	TRBJ1-4	NA	TRBD1	CSVGGDRRRYGGKLFF	TGCAGCGTTGGAGGGGACAGACGACGCTATGGTGGCAAACTGTTTTTT
TRBV11-3	TRBJ2-7	NA	NA	CASSNGRNEQYF	TGTGCCAGCAGTAATGGGAGGAACGAGCAGTACTTC
TRBV5-1	TRBJ2-5	NA	TRBD2	CASSELLAGGRQTQYF	TGCGCCAGCAGCGAGTTACTAGCGGGGGGGCGGCAGACCCAGTACTTC
TRBV7-9	TRBJ2-7	NA	NA	CASSLGGAGAYEQYF	TGTGCCAGCAGCTTAGGAGGGGCGGGGGCTTACGAGCAGTACTTC
TRBV4-2	TRBJ2-7	NA	NA	CASSQGSESYEQYF	TGTGCCAGCAGCCAAGGTAGCGAATCCTACGAGCAGTACTTC
TRBV2	TRBJ2-7	NA	TRBD2	CASRQTSGGYEQYF	TGTGCCAGCAGGCAAACTAGCGGGGGCTACGAGCAGTACTTC
TRBV2	TRBJ1-2	NA	NA	CASSASSARSDQPF	TGTGCCAGCAGTGCTTCCTCCGCCCGCAGCGATCAACCCTTC
TRBV2	TRBJ1-2	NA	TRBD1	CASSRGTGNYGYTF	TGTGCCAGCAGTCGCGGGACAGGGAACTATGGCTACACCTTC
TRBV25-1	TRBJ1-4	NA	NA	CASSDVVRSNEKLFF	TGTGCCAGCAGTGACGTCGTAAGGAGTAATGAAAAACTGTTTTTT
TRBV5-4	TRBJ2-3	few	TRBD2	CASSLEGGGRGDTQYF	TGTGCCAGCAGCTTGGAGGGCGGGGGTCGTGGAGATACGCAGTATTTT
TRBV5-1	TRBJ1-6	NA	NA	CASSLGGDPSNSPLHF	TGCGCCAGCAGCTTAGGAGGGGACCCTAGTAATTCACCCCTCCACTTT
TRBV7-9	TRBJ1-6	few	NA	CASSFEGSPLHF	TGTGCCAGCAGCTTTGAGGGTTCACCCCTCCACTTT
TRBV7-9	TRBJ2-5	NA	NA	CASSLEGGETQYF	TGTGCCAGCAGCTTAGAGGGAGGAGAGACCCAGTACTTC
TRBV30	TRBJ1-2	NA	TRBD1	CAWTLGQGLDGYTF	TGTGCCTGGACCCTGGGACAGGGTTTGGATGGCTACACCTTC
TRBV28	TRBJ2-3	NA	TRBD1	CASAGQGGTDTQYF	TGTGCCAGTGCTGGACAGGGAGGCACAGATACGCAGTATTTT
TRBV14	TRBJ2-3	NA	TRBD2	CASSQDWRGGRDTQYF	TGTGCCAGCAGCCAAGATTGGCGGGGGGGCCGGGATACGCAGTATTTT
TRBV9	TRBJ1-1	NA	NA	CASSVGVGGTEAFF	TGTGCCAGCAGCGTAGGGGTGGGGGGCACTGAAGCTTTCTTT
TRBV10-3	TRBJ2-2	NA	NA	CAISLQFHRVNTGELFF	TGTGCCATCAGTCTTCAATTTCACAGGGTAAACACCGGGGAGCTGTTTTTT
TRBV29-1	TRBJ2-1	NA	TRBD2	CSVAGLARNEQFF	TGCAGCGTGGCGGGACTAGCGAGGAATGAGCAGTTCTTC
TRBV5-4	TRBJ1-2	NA	NA	CASSSRLADYGYTF	TGTGCCAGCAGCTCGAGACTGGCGGACTATGGCTACACCTTC
TRBV5-1	TRBJ1-1	once	NA	CASSLRSLNTEAFF	TGCGCCAGCAGCTTGCGGTCTCTGAACACTGAAGCTTTCTTT
TRBV6-5	TRBJ2-1	NA	TRBD1	CASSYPGQREQFF	TGTGCCAGCAGTTACCCGGGACAGAGAGAGCAGTTCTTC
TRBV11-3	TRBJ2-1	NA	TRBD1	CASSPRGDRGDEQFF	TGTGCCAGCAGCCCGCGAGGGGACAGGGGCGATGAGCAGTTCTTC
TRBV5-1	TRBJ2-5	NA	NA	CASSLGYNPGETQYF	TGCGCCAGCAGCTTGGGCTACAATCCGGGGGAGACCCAGTACTTC
TRBV29-1	TRBJ2-3	once	NA	CSVDPGADTQYF	TGCAGCGTTGACCCAGGGGCGGATACGCAGTATTTT
TRBV7-9	TRBJ2-7	NA	TRBD1	CASSSMGQVSYEQYF	TGTGCCAGCAGCTCCATGGGACAGGTGTCCTACGAGCAGTACTTC
TRBV7-9	TRBJ1-4	NA	NA	CASSLRGGIVGEKLFF	TGTGCCAGCAGCTTACGTGGCGGAATCGTCGGTGAAAAACTGTTTTTT
TRBV28	TRBJ1-5	few	TRBD1	CASSFTGDSNQPQHF	TGTGCCAGCAGTTTTACAGGGGATAGCAATCAGCCCCAGCATTTT
TRBV27	TRBJ2-1	NA	TRBD1	CASGAWGQSLYNEQFF	TGTGCCAGCGGGGCATGGGGACAGAGTCTTTACAATGAGCAGTTCTTC
TRBV28	TRBJ2-7	NA	NA	CASSFKQGIMAQTYEQYF	TGTGCCAGCAGTTTCAAACAGGGCATCATGGCGCAGACCTACGAGCAGTACTTC
TRBV30	TRBJ2-3	few	TRBD2	CAWVTSGADTQYF	TGTGCCTGGGTTACTAGCGGGGCAGATACGCAGTATTTT
TRBV4-2	TRBJ2-1	NA	NA	CASSWGGMENEQFF	TGTGCCAGCAGTTGGGGGGGCATGGAAAATGAGCAGTTCTTC
TRBV28	TRBJ1-6	NA	TRBD1	CASSPARGTGYNSPLHF	TGTGCCAGCAGCCCCGCCAGAGGGACAGGTTATAATTCACCCCTCCACTTT
TRBV5-1	TRBJ2-1	NA	TRBD2	CASSLRRLAGELSYNEQFF	TGCGCCAGCAGCTTGAGGAGACTAGCGGGGGAGCTCTCCTACAATGAGCAGTTCTTC
TRBV19	TRBJ1-6	few	NA	CASSPRGGDNSPLHF	TGTGCCAGTAGTCCCCGGGGAGGTGATAATTCACCCCTCCACTTT
TRBV5-1	TRBJ2-2	NA	NA	CASSLDRPFSLTGELFF	TGCGCCAGCAGCTTGGACAGACCCTTCTCTCTCACCGGGGAGCTGTTTTTT
TRBV29-1	TRBJ1-4	few	TRBD1	CSVYAGTDLEKLFF	TGCAGCGTTTACGCCGGGACAGACCTTGAAAAACTGTTTTTT
TRBV5-1	TRBJ1-1	NA	TRBD1	CASSPQGQGPTEAFF	TGCGCCAGCAGCCCCCAGGGACAGGGACCCACTGAAGCTTTCTTT
TRBV30	TRBJ1-5	NA	NA	CAWRQSDQPQHF	TGTGCCTGGAGACAGTCTGATCAGCCCCAGCATTTT
TRBV27	TRBJ2-3	once	NA	CASSLGGAADTQYF	TGTGCCAGCAGTTTAGGGGGGGCCGCAGATACGCAGTATTTT
TRBV5-1	TRBJ1-2	NA	TRBD1	CASSWGQGKGYTF	TGCGCCAGCAGCTGGGGACAGGGGAAGGGCTACACCTTC
TRBV19	TRBJ2-2	NA	NA	CASITGQPNTGELFF	TGTGCCAGTATCACAGGACAGCCGAACACCGGGGAGCTGTTTTTT
TRBV7-8	TRBJ2-5	once	TRBD1	CASSLGTDGETQYF	TGTGCCAGCAGTCTCGGGACAGATGGAGAGACCCAGTACTTC
TRBV2	TRBJ2-6	NA	NA	CASSESFGANVLTF	TGTGCCAGCAGTGAAAGCTTCGGGGCCAACGTCCTGACTTTC
TRBV28	TRBJ2-7	NA	TRBD2	CASTRSGGAYEQYF	TGTGCCAGCACCCGTAGCGGGGGGGCTTACGAGCAGTACTTC
TRBV5-4	TRBJ2-5	few	NA	CASSLEAHQETQYF	TGTGCCAGCAGCTTAGAGGCCCACCAAGAGACCCAGTACTTC
TRBV19	TRBJ1-6	once	TRBD1	CASSINEQGAAPLHF	TGTGCCAGTAGTATCAACGAACAGGGGGCTGCACCCCTCCACTTT
TRBV2	TRBJ2-5	NA	NA	CASRYQREETQYF	TGTGCCAGCAGATACCAGAGGGAAGAGACCCAGTACTTC
TRBV19	TRBJ1-2	NA	NA	CASSKPGQNPYGYTF	TGTGCCTCTTCCAAACCTGGACAAAATCCCTATGGCTACACCTTC